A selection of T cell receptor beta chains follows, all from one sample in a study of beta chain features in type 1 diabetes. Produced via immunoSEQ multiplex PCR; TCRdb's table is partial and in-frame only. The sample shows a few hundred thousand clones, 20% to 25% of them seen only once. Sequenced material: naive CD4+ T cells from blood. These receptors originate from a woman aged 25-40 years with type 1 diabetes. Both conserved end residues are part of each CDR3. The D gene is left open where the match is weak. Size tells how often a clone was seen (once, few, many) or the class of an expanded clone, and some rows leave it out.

CDR3aa: CSVEPLGGTEAFF; CDR3nt: TGCAGCGTTGAACCATTGGGGGGCACTGAAGCTTTCTTT; j_gene: TRBJ1-1; d_gene: .; v_gene: TRBV29-1; abundance: .
CDR3aa: CSVVRGGHTEAFF; CDR3nt: TGCAGCGTTGTTAGGGGAGGGCACACTGAAGCTTTCTTT; j_gene: TRBJ1-1; d_gene: .; v_gene: TRBV29-1; abundance: few
CDR3aa: CASSPPGGIRYNEQFF; CDR3nt: TGTGCCAGCTCACCACCGGGGGGAATCCGCTACAATGAGCAGTTCTTC; j_gene: TRBJ2-1; d_gene: .; v_gene: TRBV18; abundance: .
CDR3aa: CASSDETGWHTEAFF; CDR3nt: TGTGCCAGCAGTGACGAAACAGGGTGGCACACTGAAGCTTTCTTT; j_gene: TRBJ1-1; d_gene: .; v_gene: TRBV6-1; abundance: few
CDR3aa: CASRPGLPRDNEQFF; CDR3nt: TGTGCCAGCAGACCGGGACTCCCGCGCGACAATGAGCAGTTCTTC; j_gene: TRBJ2-1; d_gene: .; v_gene: TRBV27; abundance: .
CDR3aa: CASSGGSENIQYF; CDR3nt: TGTGCCAGCAGCGGCGGATCAGAAAACATTCAGTACTTC; j_gene: TRBJ2-4; d_gene: .; v_gene: TRBV7-3; abundance: .
CDR3aa: CASYTGTGGLQQFF; CDR3nt: TGTGCCAGTTATACCGGGACAGGGGGGTTACAGCAGTTCTTC; j_gene: TRBJ2-1; d_gene: TRBD1; v_gene: TRBV5-5; abundance: .
CDR3aa: CASSVGLAGGRSSYNEQFF; CDR3nt: TGTGCCAGCAGCGTAGGACTAGCGGGAGGACGTAGCTCCTACAATGAGCAGTTCTTC; j_gene: TRBJ2-1; d_gene: TRBD2; v_gene: TRBV9; abundance: few
CDR3aa: CASSSGQASNQPQHF; CDR3nt: TGTGCCAGCTCGTCCGGACAGGCGAGCAATCAGCCCCAGCATTTT; j_gene: TRBJ1-5; d_gene: TRBD1; v_gene: TRBV18; abundance: few
CDR3aa: CASSLGQGLDTEAFF; CDR3nt: TGTGCCAGCAGTCTGGGACAGGGATTAGACACTGAAGCTTTCTTT; j_gene: TRBJ1-1; d_gene: TRBD1; v_gene: TRBV6-6; abundance: few
CDR3aa: CASSVSGSNTGELFF; CDR3nt: TGTGCCAGCAGCGTTAGCGGGAGCAACACCGGGGAGCTGTTTTTT; j_gene: TRBJ2-2; d_gene: TRBD2; v_gene: TRBV9; abundance: .
CDR3aa: CASSVAGGPLEQYF; CDR3nt: TGTGCCAGCAGCGTAGCGGGAGGGCCTCTCGAGCAGTACTTC; j_gene: TRBJ2-7; d_gene: TRBD2; v_gene: TRBV9; abundance: .
CDR3aa: CAWSVQGNTEAFF; CDR3nt: TGTGCCTGGAGTGTGCAGGGGAACACTGAAGCTTTCTTT; j_gene: TRBJ1-1; d_gene: .; v_gene: TRBV30; abundance: few
CDR3aa: CAWSVLRTGRSSYNEQFF; CDR3nt: TGTGCCTGGAGTGTACTACGGACAGGCCGGAGCTCCTACAATGAGCAGTTCTTC; j_gene: TRBJ2-1; d_gene: TRBD1; v_gene: TRBV30; abundance: few
CDR3aa: CASRTSGTDTQYF; CDR3nt: TGTGCCAGCAGGACTAGCGGAACAGATACGCAGTATTTT; j_gene: TRBJ2-3; d_gene: TRBD2; v_gene: TRBV7-8; abundance: few
CDR3aa: CASLNRGPGIQYF; CDR3nt: TGTGCCAGCCTGAACAGGGGCCCGGGCATTCAGTACTTC; j_gene: TRBJ2-4; d_gene: TRBD1; v_gene: TRBV28; abundance: few
CDR3aa: CATSRDSGSGQYF; CDR3nt: TGTGCCACCAGCAGAGACAGTGGTTCTGGTCAGTACTTC; j_gene: TRBJ2-4; d_gene: .; v_gene: TRBV15; abundance: .
CDR3aa: CASSIQREAYNEQFF; CDR3nt: TGTGCCAGTAGTATACAGCGGGAGGCCTACAATGAGCAGTTCTTC; j_gene: TRBJ2-1; d_gene: TRBD2; v_gene: TRBV19; abundance: .
CDR3aa: CAWGTGFNYGYTF; CDR3nt: TGTGCCTGGGGGACAGGGTTTAACTATGGCTACACCTTC; j_gene: TRBJ1-2; d_gene: TRBD1; v_gene: TRBV30; abundance: .
CDR3aa: CASSPGDSGQNIQYF; CDR3nt: TGTGCCAGCAGCCCAGGCGATAGCGGGCAAAACATTCAGTACTTC; j_gene: TRBJ2-4; d_gene: TRBD2; v_gene: TRBV7-3; abundance: few
CDR3aa: CASSHRPQDSGANVLTF; CDR3nt: TGCGCCAGCAGTCACCGCCCACAGGATTCTGGGGCCAACGTCCTGACTTTC; j_gene: TRBJ2-6; d_gene: .; v_gene: TRBV23-1; abundance: few
CDR3aa: CASSAGTAYEQYF; CDR3nt: TGCGCCAGCAGCGCCGGGACAGCCTACGAGCAGTACTTC; j_gene: TRBJ2-7; d_gene: TRBD1; v_gene: TRBV5-1; abundance: few